This T cell receptor (beta chain) was sequenced during a study of cytomegalovirus exposure and HLA in healthy donors (dated 2017 in TCRdb). Looking at the study overall: In an earlier analysis of approximately 500 of the donors, 250 to 350 Gb of sequence data and 90 million to 120 million unique TCR beta sequences from roughly 190 million T cells were reported. An early release covering around 630 HLA-typed donors comprised about 300 gigabases of sequencing data and 85 million or so unique TCR sequences. Of the roughly 430 genotyped donors, around 81% fell in the genetic ancestry cluster associated with self-reported Caucasian donors. The study was designed to test whether signatures of past pathogen exposure could be identified by cataloging public T cell receptors. The study used immunosequencing to profile the T cell repertoires of approximately 690 subjects and linked those repertoires to cytomegalovirus serostatus. In addition to the first cohort of 650 to 800 subjects, a separate validation cohort of about 120 different subjects was used. To predict cytomegalovirus infection status, the study combined high-throughput TCR immunosequencing, statistical association of individual TCRs with disease status, and machine learning. In a later analysis, previously published TCR beta repertoires from 500 to 750 donors were re-analyzed and high-resolution HLA genotyping was added so that TCR occurrence patterns could be studied. In the later analysis, no new phenotypic data were used to find candidate immune exposures; instead, reliance was placed on TCR beta sequences and their occurrence across donors. In an earlier analysis of 550 to 700 of the donors, high-throughput TCR beta sequencing was used to judge whether each TCR beta V gene segment behaved as functional or pseudogenic. Donor age, sex, ethnicity and CMV serostatus were collected together with the repertoire data. A later genetic analysis took genome-wide SNP genotypes for 398 of the 666 donors and used that subset as a discovery cohort. Every discovery cohort repertoire had been produced on one sequencing platform. Both class I and class II loci were covered by HLA typing, at four-digit resolution. The number of donors typed differed by locus, with 629-630 for A, B, C, DRB1 and DQB1, about 500 for DQA1, approximately 570 for DPA1, and around 430 for DPB1. Several DR-DQ haplotypes were treated as single units for association and clustering because of strong linkage in the cohort. Across approximately 400 genotyped donors of the cohort, an average of 235,054 unique TCR beta nucleotide sequences per donor were sequenced, and 15% to 20% of those sequences were non-productive.

Libraries came from the immunoSEQ multiplex PCR assay. For the multiplex PCR, a mixture combining 60 forward primers for TCR Vbeta segments and 13 reverse primers for TCR Jbeta segments was used. Amplification of the CDR3 region of rearranged TCR beta genes was performed with a multiplex PCR assay on genomic DNA. The Illumina HiSeq System was used to sequence the amplified TCR beta libraries as 87-base-pair reads. The authors' pipeline ran thus. A later analysis counted around 72 million unique TCR beta chains across the 670 or so repertoires, and roughly 9.9 million of these chains were shared by at least two donors. A nearest-neighbor algorithm error-corrected the raw reads and collapsed the reads into unique sequences, merging closely related sequences to remove PCR and sequencing errors. V, D and J gene segments were assigned by aligning CDR3 sequences to IMGT reference sequences. Each retained sequence needed at least a six-nucleotide match to both a V gene segment and a J gene segment. A rearrangement was called productive if the CDR3 had no stop codons and remained in frame with V and J, and every other rearrangement was called non-productive. CDR3 was defined by IMGT convention, running from the second conserved V-encoded cysteine to the conserved J-encoded phenylalanine. The earlier analysis of some 600 of the donors excluded sequences that lacked an unambiguous match to a single V gene segment. In an earlier analysis of several hundred of the donors, V segments were called functional above 56.7% productive rearrangements and were called segregating when the between-donor standard deviation exceeded 5%. A statistical classification framework was developed to diagnose cytomegalovirus status using the catalog of TCR beta chain sequences. A later analysis assigned V and J genes by comparing TCR nucleotide sequences with IMGT/GENE-DB human TR gene sequences. The TCRdist pipeline was used in a later analysis to assign CDR3 sequences and most-parsimonious VDJ recombination scenarios. In a later analysis, every TCR beta chain was defined by the combination of its CDR3 amino acid sequence and its V-gene family, and reads without a unique V-gene family were dropped. In a later analysis, 450 to 600 highly shared, low-generation-probability nucleotide sequences were removed to address suspected cross-contamination and a sequencing artifact. For each public chain, a later analysis derived a clonal expansion index from normalized ranks of inferred template counts within each repertoire. In a later analysis, generation probabilities were computed with a VDJ recombination model fitted to out-of-frame rearrangements, and the resulting probabilities were checked against IGoR. Hypergeometric tests were used in a later analysis to score TCR-TCR, TCR-HLA and TCR-CMV co-occurrence, with a repertoire-size bias correction applied to the TCR pairs. To estimate false discovery rates, a later analysis permuted the HLA or CMV assignments 20 times. In a later analysis, co-occurring TCRs were grouped with DBSCAN, and TCRdist sequence similarity was added when clustering was performed within HLA-allele-positive subsets. Repertoires with fewer than 30,000 or more than 120,000 public chains, plus five repertoires with anomalous nucleotide sharing, were excluded from co-occurrence clustering. The table comes from immuneACCESS by way of TCRdb, which keeps in-frame sequences with V and J called. Part of the clones is missing from these tables; in studies checked, under half for an unresolved V gene and the rest for unknown reasons. V and J calls and clone size follow that table, whereas D and trimming were derived from the DNA. The sample table records 35,000 to 55,000 clones; around 60% of these occur just once. About 8.5% of the sample rests with the top ten.

As concerns this clone: Its cognate antigen has yet to be identified. At one end, the junction sequence differs from germline, possibly due to a read error.

From a lookup of the germline V gene, CDR1 and CDR2 are SNHLY and FYNNEI. The CDR3 holds 14 amino acids from the cysteine to the phenylalanine. Here the CDR3 DNA is all that survives: 42 bases in frame from base 1. Study-wide conclusions, independent of this receptor: Because some donors lacked HLA typing at each locus, the association tests relied only on the typed subset. A further reported finding was that TCR beta sequences accurately predicted the HLA-A and HLA-B alleles for most subjects in the first cohort. This cohort had only TCR beta chains sequenced, and the lack of alpha or paired-chain data limited which features could be detected. A total of roughly 160 TCR beta chains were listed by the study as associated with cytomegalovirus. In a later genetic analysis, fewer N-insertions in productive TCRs were reported among donors in an Asian-associated ancestry cluster than the roughly 700-donor mean. Correlated functional status among segregating V segments might be attributable to linkage disequilibrium, but an unknown experimental factor could not be ruled out. A later analysis associated 16,951 TCR beta sequences with specific HLA alleles at a false discovery rate of 0.05. Some IMGT-functional V segments, including TRBV6-2 and TRBV6-3, could not be distinguished by the 87-base-pair reads and were therefore excluded. Approximately 16 rarely observed V segments, including chromosome 9 orphons, were excluded from the earlier analysis of approximately 500 of the donors because counts were too low. Compared with equally common non-associated chains, HLA-associated TCR beta chains in a later analysis were more clonally expanded and had lower generation probabilities. Immune exposure information for the cohort was limited to CMV serostatus. Most TCR sequences were seen in very few donors, while some public TCRs were found in many individuals. The presence/absence analyses assumed that sequencing depth was roughly uniform across donors, and that assumption may not be true. A few of the identified cytomegalovirus-associated TCR beta chains were confirmed in vitro to be specific for cytomegalovirus antigens. The sequencing pipeline was judged likely to have produced a cluster of highly shared sequence variants as a technical artifact. In an earlier analysis of more than 500 of the donors, most TCR beta V segments appeared in productive rearrangements about 90% or about 30% of the time, broadly matching IMGT annotations. In both the original and validation cohorts, the classifier was reported to diagnose cytomegalovirus status with high specificity and sensitivity. According to a later analysis, most CMV-associated TCR beta chains appeared to be HLA-restricted, and the HLA associations seemed to be driven largely by CMV exposure. A later analysis found that TCR association rates varied across HLA loci, with DRB1 alleles showing the most associated TCRs and HLA-C alleles the fewest. Several of the top co-occurrence clusters appeared to be linked to parvovirus B19, influenza, CMV and Epstein-Barr virus, according to a later analysis. When HLA alleles, especially DR and DQ, strongly co-occurred, TCR associations were difficult to assign to individual alleles. A later genetic analysis associated a missense DCLRE1C variant with V-gene and J-gene trimming of TCR beta chains, and an independent cohort replicated the association. The authors suggested that the approach could potentially be generalized to other disease states and immunological phenotypes.

The cohort consisted of hundreds of healthy bone marrow donors. At the time of sampling, all cohort members were nominally healthy, though unrecorded immune exposures were likely present. Of the 666 cohort members, approximately 290 had a positive CMV serostatus and 350 to 450 had a negative one, while no CMV serostatus was recorded for the donor. A peripheral blood sample was provided by each donor, and peripheral blood mononuclear cells were used for TCR beta sequencing. The Qiagen DNeasy Blood Extraction Kit was used to extract genomic DNA from the blood cell samples. This TCR came from a human donor in good health. Sequencing was carried out using PBMCs. The sequence joins TRBV2 to TRBJ1-5; TRBD1 lines up with 7 middle nucleotides. CDR3 reads: CASTEGDRRQPQHF. The DNA is TGTGCCAGCACTGAAGGGGACAGACGTCAGCCCCAGCATTTT. The variable domain in full, with residues beyond the CDR3 obtained from the reference TRBV2 and TRBJ1-5 genes, is EPEVTQTPSHQVTQMGQEVILRCVPISNHLYFYWYRQILGQKVEFLVSFYNNEISEKSEIFDDQFSVERPDGSNFTLKIRSTKLEDSAMYFCASTEGDRRQPQHFGDGTRLSIL.